This TCR beta chain was observed in a study of cytomegalovirus exposure and HLA in healthy donors. Findings of the study overall: Presence/absence analysis assumed near-uniform sequencing depth across donors.

Between the trimmed V and J ends, which lost 0 bases and 4 bases, there was a span of 8 bases. The CDR3 totals 14 residues. The germline V gene has CDR1 MNHNY and CDR2 SVGAGI (reference sequence). The primer mix had 60 Vbeta and 13 Jbeta primers. Profiling relied on immunoSEQ multiplex PCR, and the TCRdb table lists in-frame clones only, not all of them. The profile covers about 140,000 clones, with over 75% appearing a single time and 1.5% to 2% taken by the ten largest. Points on this clone: What it binds is unknown.

The source is a middle-aged man in good health and CMV-seronegative. Sequenced: PBMCs. The J gene is TRBJ2-3, the V gene TRBV6-6, with D hard to call. This CDR3 reads CASSYSSVADTQYF. CDR3 bases: TGTGCCAGCAGTTACTCGTCAGTGGCAGATACGCAGTATTTT.